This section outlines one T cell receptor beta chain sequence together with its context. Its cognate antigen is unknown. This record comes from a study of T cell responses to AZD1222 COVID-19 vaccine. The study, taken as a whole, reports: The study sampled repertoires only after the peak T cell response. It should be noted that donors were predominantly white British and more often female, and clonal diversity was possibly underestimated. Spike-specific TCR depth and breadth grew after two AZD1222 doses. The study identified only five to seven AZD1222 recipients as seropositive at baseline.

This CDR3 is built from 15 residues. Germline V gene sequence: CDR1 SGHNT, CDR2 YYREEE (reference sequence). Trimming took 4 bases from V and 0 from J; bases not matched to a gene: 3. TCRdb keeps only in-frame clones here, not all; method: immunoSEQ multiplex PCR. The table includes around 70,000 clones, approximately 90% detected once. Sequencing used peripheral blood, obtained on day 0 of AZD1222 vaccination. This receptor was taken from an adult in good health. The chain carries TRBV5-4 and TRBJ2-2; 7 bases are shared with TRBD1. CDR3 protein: CASSKGQSNTGELFF. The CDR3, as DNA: TGTGCCAGCAGCAAGGGACAGTCGAACACCGGGGAGCTGTTTTTT.